The 3 T cell receptor beta chains below come from one sample, sequenced in a study of cytomegalovirus exposure and HLA in healthy donors. Method: immunoSEQ multiplex PCR; TCRdb's copy keeps in-frame clones and lacks some. This sample has about 160,000 clones, with approximately 96% found just once. The sequencing sample was made of PBMCs. All receptors come from a young woman in good health and CMV-seronegative.

This clone turned up a few times. DNA for the CDR3: TGTGCCATCTCGGCAGGGGCCTCCTACGAGCAGTACTTC. Its protein is CAISAGASYEQYF. The genes are TRBV10-3 and TRBJ2-7, with D possibly being TRBD1 (6 bases). V was cut by 8 bases and J by 0 bases, with 11 bases left in between. The CDR3 sequence is 13 residues long. CDR1 is ENHRY and CDR2 is SYGVKD in the germline V gene.

The chain combines TRBV5-1 with TRBJ2-3; TRBD2 matches 8 bases. Germline CDR1 and CDR2: SGHRS and YFSETQ. V gave up 4 bases and J gave up 1 base; unmatched junction bases: 8. This CDR3 contains 16 residues. CDR3 amino acids: CASSLSSSGGTDTQYF. DNA of the CDR3: TGCGCCAGCAGCCTTTCGAGTAGCGGGGGCACAGATACGCAGTATTTT.

The chain links TRBV2 to TRBJ2-1; 9 nucleotides line up with TRBD1. The CDR3 covers 14 residues. CDR1 SNHLY and CDR2 FYNNEI come from the germline V gene. The J segment lost 2 bases and the V segment lost 8 bases, leaving 4 bases of the junction unmatched. In nucleotides, the CDR3 is TGTGCCAGCCTGGACAGGGGCCCCTACAATGAGCAGTTCTTC. Residues: CASLDRGPYNEQFF.